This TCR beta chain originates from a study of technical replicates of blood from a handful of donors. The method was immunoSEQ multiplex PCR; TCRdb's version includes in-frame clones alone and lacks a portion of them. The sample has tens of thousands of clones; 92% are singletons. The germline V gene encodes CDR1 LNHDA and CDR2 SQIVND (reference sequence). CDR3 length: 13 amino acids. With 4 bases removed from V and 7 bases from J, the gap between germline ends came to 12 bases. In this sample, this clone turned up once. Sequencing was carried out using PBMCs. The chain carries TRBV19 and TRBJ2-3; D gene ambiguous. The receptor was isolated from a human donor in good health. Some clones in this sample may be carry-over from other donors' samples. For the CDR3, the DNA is TGTGCCAGTAGTACCCCTCTGAGTAATACGCAGTATTTT. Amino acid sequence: CASSTPLSNTQYF.